These T cell receptor beta chains were read from a single sample in a study of neurological immune-mediated disorders. Using its own MiXCR run on the 5' RACE reads, TCRdb lists one record per CDR3 protein. The repertoire includes about 24,000 distinct CDR3 sequences, around an eighth of them detected once, and around 15% sits in the top ten. What was sequenced was PBMCs. The receptors come from a woman aged 40-49 years with HTLV-1-associated myelopathy (HAM/TSP). Both conserved end residues are part of each CDR3. D genes are given only for firm matches. The listing skips clone size in some rows; elsewhere it reads once, few, many or a size class.

d_gene	len	j_gene	v_gene	abundance	CDR3aa	CDR3nt
TRBD1	13	TRBJ2-5	TRBV7-7	many	CASSSGQQETQYF	TGTGCCAGCAGCTCGGGACAGCAAGAGACCCAGTACTTC
TRBD1	17	TRBJ1-2	TRBV20-1	many	CSARDRRTGSRNYGYTF	TGCAGTGCTAGAGATAGGCGGACAGGGTCTCGAAACTATGGCTACACCTTC
.	16	TRBJ1-6	TRBV20-1	many	CSASRAGSSYNSPLHF	TGCAGTGCTAGTCGGGCAGGGAGCTCCTATAATTCACCCCTCCACTTT
TRBD1	16	TRBJ2-2	TRBV5-1	many	CASSWTGGTSTGELFF	TGCGCCAGCAGCTGGACAGGGGGCACGAGCACCGGGGAGCTGTTTTTT
.	14	TRBJ1-2	TRBV11-2	.	CASSLDPAVDDYTF	TGTGCCAGCAGCTTAGATCCGGCAGTCGATGACTACACCTTC
.	15	TRBJ1-5	TRBV10-3	many	CAISVTGASNQPQHF	TGTGCCATCAGTGTGACAGGAGCGAGCAATCAGCCCCAGCATTTT
TRBD1	15	TRBJ2-6	TRBV18	many	CASSPGQGEVIVLTF	TGTGCCAGCTCACCGGGACAGGGGGAAGTCATCGTCCTGACTTTC
.	14	TRBJ2-5	TRBV24-1	.	CATSPGQLQETQYF	TGTGCCACCAGTCCTGGCCAACTTCAAGAGACCCAGTACTTC
.	12	TRBJ1-2	TRBV20-1	many	CSRGGRNYGYTF	TGCAGCCGTGGGGGCAGAAACTATGGCTACACCTTC
TRBD2	15	TRBJ2-5	TRBV5-6	many	CASSRTSGDQETQYF	TGTGCCAGCAGCAGGACTAGCGGTGACCAAGAGACCCAGTACTTC
TRBD1	15	TRBJ1-2	TRBV24-1	many	CATSAPDRGDYGYTF	TGTGCCACCAGTGCCCCGGACAGGGGGGACTATGGCTACACCTTC
.	15	TRBJ1-2	TRBV10-3	many	CAISNSGTPSSGYTF	TGTGCCATCAGTAACTCCGGGACTCCTTCCTCAGGCTACACCTTC
.	11	TRBJ2-5	TRBV5-1	many	CASTLQETQYF	TGCGCCAGCACTCTTCAAGAGACCCAGTACTTC
TRBD1	14	TRBJ1-4	TRBV20-1	many	CSARVQGAGEKLFF	TGCAGTGCTAGAGTTCAGGGGGCAGGGGAAAAACTGTTTTTT
TRBD1	16	TRBJ2-3	TRBV7-8	many	CASSQNRGRGTDTQYF	TGTGCCAGCAGCCAAAACAGGGGGCGAGGCACAGATACGCAGTATTTT
.	14	TRBJ1-2	TRBV5-1	.	CASSLEGQSYGYTF	TGCGCCAGTAGCTTGGAAGGCCAGAGCTATGGCTACACCTTC
TRBD2	20	TRBJ2-3	TRBV6-6	many	CASSYFGGLAGGSPTDTQYF	TGTGCCAGCAGTTATTTCGGTGGACTAGCGGGGGGGAGTCCCACAGATACGCAGTATTTT
.	15	TRBJ1-1	TRBV4-1	many	CASRPTETPGTEAFF	TGCGCCAGCAGACCGACGGAGACCCCGGGGACTGAAGCTTTCTTT
.	14	TRBJ2-5	TRBV6-5	few	CASSYSRQLETQYF	TGTGCCAGCAGTTACTCGAGACAGTTGGAGACCCAGTACTTC
TRBD1	17	TRBJ2-3	TRBV6-6	few	CASSYTPDRGGTDTQYF	TGTGCCAGCAGTTACACTCCAGACAGGGGAGGCACAGATACGCAGTATTTT